The entry below describes one T cell receptor beta chain. Antigen unknown. The diagnostic workup employed clinical symptoms, serum thyroxine, TRAb, thyroid ultrasound and orbital computed tomography. The data were taken from a study of Graves' ophthalmopathy and Graves' hyperthyroidism. General study findings and limits: Most thyroid-expanded clonotypes exceeding 0.001 frequency were also found in blood.

RNA transcripts served as template for amplifying TCR beta CDR3 sequences. First-round RT-PCR relied on HTBI primers, and a second-round multiplex PCR came next. TCRdb independently ran MiXCR on the multiplex PCR reads; one entry per CDR3 protein. Of hundreds of thousands of distinct CDR3 sequences listed, around a fifth are singletons. CDR1 and CDR2 from the germline V gene are ENHRY and SYGVKD. The V gene lost 1 base and the J gene lost 4 bases, with 11 bases spanning the gap. The CDR3 length is 14 residues. The sample consisted of peripheral blood. The V and J genes are TRBV10-3 and TRBJ2-7; D is unresolved. The receptor comes from a woman younger than 30 with stable Graves' hyperthyroidism. Some clones in this sample may be carry-over from other donors' samples. CDR3 in amino acids: CAISEYSPGYEQYF. The CDR3 nucleotides read TGTGCCATCAGTGAGTACTCGCCGGGTTACGAGCAGTACTTC.